The clone carrying this T cell receptor (beta chain) was counted a few times. Its antigen is undetermined. V was clipped by 5 bases and J by 8 bases; unmatched bases: 3. This CDR3 is 13 amino acids long. CDR1 MNHEY and CDR2 SMNVEV come from the germline V gene (reference sequence). Researchers tagged individual cDNA molecules with unique molecular identifiers. From the 5' RACE reads, TCRdb called clonotypes with MiXCR, one entry per CDR3 protein. In the table there are about 69,000 distinct CDR3 sequences, approximately 12% of which are singletons. These data come from a study of early T cells in non-severe SARS-CoV-2 infection. Study-level information: Bulk RNA taken from unsorted whole blood was sequenced, leaving chains unpaired.

Findings and caveats of the study: VDJdb-based matching was biased toward anti-spike CD8 responses and missed private and CD4 specificities.

This clonotype was sampled from an adult who was a healthcare worker with PCR-confirmed SARS-CoV-2 infection or an uninfected control (not recorded which). The chain carries TRBV27 and TRBJ1-6; 7 bases align to TRBD1. The sequenced sample consisted of whole blood. The CDR3 loop is CASSRDSYSPLHF. The CDR3 region has the DNA TGTGCCAGCAGTCGGGACAGTTATTCACCCCTCCACTTT.